The clone carrying this TCR beta chain showed up many times. There are 20 residues in the CDR3. This entry is derived from a study of CD8 T cells in ankylosing spondylitis. TCRdb re-derived calls from the 5' RACE reads in MiXCR, one entry per CDR3 protein. The table lists roughly 40,000 distinct CDR3 sequences, roughly 2.5% of them singletons. The chain is built from TRBV21-1 and TRBJ2-4; the D call in the table, TRBD2, was not verified against the DNA. TRBV21-1 is a pseudogene segment. The TCR sequence derives from a male donor with ankylosing spondylitis or in good health (not recorded which). Sequenced: blood, either unsorted or a sorted T cell fraction (not recorded which). The CDR3 DNA reads TGTGCCAGCAGCAAAGGCCCCGGATCGACAGCGGAACTAGCCAAAAACATTCAGTACTTC. As protein: CASSKGPGSTAELAKNIQYF.